These 26 T cell receptor beta chains were sequenced from one sample in a study of graft-versus-host responses after intestinal transplantation. Sequenced by immunoSEQ multiplex PCR; TCRdb stores in-frame clones only, minus some. The table has 3,500 to 4,500 clones, 20% to 25% seen once. The sequencing used alloreactive CD4+ T cells from a mixed lymphocyte reaction culture, collected before transplantation. Subset in this sample: CFSE-low proliferating T cells sorted from roughly 6-day pre-transplant mixed lymphocyte reaction (GvH or HvG direction). The receptors originated from a human patient who was an organ donor for intestinal transplantation.

This clone qualifies as medium-sized (0.01 to 0.1%). The chain has TRBV6-5 and TRBJ1-3; D is uncertain. The V gene lost 5 bases and the J gene lost 4 bases, with 12 bases spanning the gap. The CDR3 runs to 14 residues. Germline-derived CDR1 and CDR2 are MNHEY and SVGAGI. CDR3 region: CASSIWESGNTIYF. The CDR3 coding sequence is TGTGCCAGCAGTATATGGGAGTCCGGAAACACCATATATTTT.

This clone is deemed medium-sized. V gene TRBV21-1 combines with J gene TRBJ2-7; the table assigns TRBD2, which was not confirmed against the DNA. TRBV21-1 constitutes a pseudogene. The CDR3 has 14 amino acids. For the CDR3, the DNA is TGTGCCAGCAGCCCAACCCGAGGCTCCTACGAGCAGTACGTC. It specifies CASSPTRGSYEQYV.

This clone is deemed medium-sized. The rearrangement links TRBV7-2 to TRBJ2-3, with D unclear. Germline V gene lookup returns CDR1 SGHTA and CDR2 FQGNSA. The V end was cut by 4 bases, the J end by 1 base, with 9 bases between. This CDR3 has 14 residues. The CDR3 protein is CASSSATRTDTQYF. The DNA for the CDR3 is TGTGCCAGCAGCTCCGCTACCCGCACAGATACGCAGTATTTT.

In its sample, this clone is large. The chain joins TRBV27 to TRBJ2-7; 10 nucleotides line up with TRBD2. The trim removed 4 bases at V and 3 bases at J, leaving 9 bases unmatched. This CDR3 is 16 amino acids long. Germline V lookup: CDR1 MNHEY, CDR2 SMNVEV (reference sequence). The CDR3 reads CASSSPKTSGCYEQYV. Written as DNA, the CDR3 is TGTGCCAGCAGTTCCCCGAAGACTAGCGGGTGCTACGAGCAGTACGTC.

V is TRBV7-2 and J is TRBJ2-1; D remains unclear. The CDR3 is made up of 12 amino acids. V lost 5 bases, J lost 8 bases, and 10 bases lay in between. Germline lookup yields CDR1 SGHTA and CDR2 FQGNSA. In DNA, the CDR3 is TGTGCCAGCAGCAGAAGAGTCGATGAGCAGTTCTTC. Protein: CASSRRVDEQFF. The full variable domain, completed using reference TRBV7-2 and TRBJ2-1, is GAGVSQSPSNKVTEKGKDVELRCDPISGHTALYWYRQSLGQGLEFLIYFQGNSAPDKSGLPSDRFSAERTGGSVSTLTIQRTQQEDSAVYLCASSRRVDEQFFGPGTRLTVL.

This clone is labeled medium-sized. The V call is TRBV19, the J call TRBJ1-2; TRBD1 matches at 10 bases. Per germline, CDR1 LNHDA and CDR2 SQIVND (reference sequence). The CDR3 loop spans 15 amino acids. The J segment lost 2 bases and the V segment lost 4 bases, leaving 4 bases of the junction unmatched. The CDR3 nucleotides are TGTGCCAGTAGTACTCGACAGGGGGCGAACTATGGCTACACCTTC. Translated: CASSTRQGANYGYTF. The full variable domain, in which reference TRBV19 and TRBJ1-2 provide the parts outside the CDR3, is DGGITQSPKYLFRKEGQNVTLSCEQNLNHDAMYWYRQDPGQGLRLIYYSQIVNDFQKGDIAEGYSVSREKKESFPLTVTSAQKNPTAFYLCASSTRQGANYGYTFGSGTRLTVV.

This clone is labeled medium-sized. This chain joins TRBV27 and TRBJ2-6; D not resolved. CDR3 length: 16 residues. Between the trimmed V and J ends, which lost 5 bases and 0 bases, there was a span of 11 bases. CDR1 and CDR2 from the germline V gene are MNHEY and SMNVEV (reference sequence). The DNA of the CDR3 is TGTGCCAGCAGTCCTACTCCGAGCTCTGGGGCCAACGTCCTGACTTTC. This sequence encodes CASSPTPSSGANVLTF.

This clone rates as medium-sized. The chain couples TRBV9 to TRBJ2-1; the match to TRBD1 covers 9 bases. The CDR3 spans 15 residues. CDR1 and CDR2 (germline): SGDLS, YYNGEE. V shed 4 bases and J 3 bases; nucleotides not matched to a gene: 5. CDR3 in DNA: TGTGCCAGCAGCATAGGGACAGGGCACTACAATGAGCAGTTCTTC. Its translation: CASSIGTGHYNEQFF.

In its sample, this clone ranks as medium-sized. As DNA, the CDR3 is TGTGCCAGCAGTGACGCACAGGGATATAGGAACTACAATGAGCAGTTCTTC. This gives the protein CASSDAQGYRNYNEQFF. The chain is built from TRBV6-1 and TRBJ2-1; tentatively, D is TRBD1 (6 bases). The V gene lost 3 bases and the J gene lost 3 bases, with 18 bases spanning the gap. The CDR3 contains 17 residues. The germline V gene has CDR1 MNHNS and CDR2 SASEGT.

This clone counts as medium-sized. The chain has TRBV29-1 and TRBJ1-1; TRBD1 might be the D (6 bases). Germline V gene lookup returns CDR1 SQVTM and CDR2 ANQGSEA. Trimming left V 7 bases short and J 0 bases short, with 9 bases between. The CDR3 loop spans 12 amino acids. The CDR3 bases are TGCAGCGCTGGACAGCTGAACACTGAAGCTTTCTTT. It encodes CSAGQLNTEAFF.

J is TRBJ1-4 and V is TRBV5-1; no firm D call. The CDR3 has 14 residues. The germline CDR1 and CDR2 sequences are SGHRS and YFSETQ. Trimming shortened V by 2 bases and J by 0 bases, and 5 bases separated the two germline ends. For the CDR3, the DNA is TGCGCCAGCAGCTTAACAACAACTAATGAAAAACTGTTTTTT. Residues: CASSLTTTNEKLFF.

This chain joins TRBV28 and TRBJ2-7, with 11 bases identical to TRBD1. This CDR3 has 14 residues. Trimming removed 6 bases from V and 2 bases from J; junction bases left unmatched: 3. CDR1 and CDR2 (germline): MDHEN, SYDVKM. This chain's CDR3 is CASRTDRGPYEQYF. Here the CDR3 DNA reads TGTGCCAGCAGGACGGACAGGGGGCCCTACGAGCAGTACTTC. The entire variable domain, with the rest obtained from reference TRBV28 and TRBJ2-7, is as follows: DVKVTQSSRYLVKRTGEKVFLECVQDMDHENMFWYRQDPGLGLRLIYFSYDVKMKEKGDIPEGYSVSREKKERFSLILESASTNQTSMYLCASRTDRGPYEQYFGPGTRLTVT.

This rearrangement joins TRBV4-2 to TRBJ2-4; possible D gene TRBD2, 7 bases. The CDR3 consists of 16 residues. The V end was cut by 1 base, the J end by 8 bases, with 18 bases between. Germline lookup yields CDR1 LGHNA and CDR2 YNFKEQ. DNA for the CDR3: TGTGCCAGCAGCCAAGGTCTTCCGGGGGGCGGGGACATTCAGTACTTC. It is translated as CASSQGLPGGGDIQYF.

This clone has more than one count but fewer than ten. The CDR3 region is CASSPTGQAQPQHF. The CDR3 nucleotides read TGCGCCAGCAGCCCTACGGGACAGGCCCAGCCCCAGCATTTT. The chain combines TRBV4-3 with TRBJ1-5, with 8 bases matching TRBD1. In germline, CDR1 is LGHNA, CDR2 YSLEER. Losses at the gene ends were 4 bases for V and 7 bases for J; bases not matched to a gene: 6. The CDR3 length is 14 residues.

The chain links TRBV5-1 to TRBJ1-1; D ambiguous. The ends were cut back, 0 bases at V and 2 bases at J, with 5 bases in the middle. From germline, CDR1 is SGHRS and CDR2 YFSETQ. The CDR3 length is 13 residues. CDR3 protein: CASSLGPNTEAFF. The CDR3 DNA sequence: TGCGCCAGCAGCTTGGGGCCCAACACTGAAGCTTTCTTT.

The chain uses TRBV28 and TRBJ1-1; D is uncertain. The V end lost 7 bases, the J end lost 5 bases, and 8 bases lay between the germline ends. The germline V gene has CDR1 MDHEN and CDR2 SYDVKM. CDR3 length: 11 residues. Here the CDR3 DNA reads TGTGCCAGCACCCTTTTTACTGAAGCTTTCTTT. Translated, it gives CASTLFTEAFF.

The genes are TRBV28 and TRBJ2-7; TRBD1 is a possible D gene (6 bases). The CDR3 runs to 14 residues. The V end was cut by 6 bases, the J end by 0 bases, with 12 bases between. Germline V CDR1 and CDR2: MDHEN, SYDVKM. Here the CDR3 reads CASSLDSNSYEQYV. The CDR3 DNA sequence: TGTGCCAGCAGCTTGGACAGTAACTCCTACGAGCAGTACGTC.

This clone was observed once. The V and J genes are TRBV6-6 and TRBJ1-3; 8 nucleotides align to TRBD1. CDR1 is MNHNY and CDR2 is SVGAGI in the germline V gene (reference sequence). V shed 8 bases and J 15 bases; nucleotides not matched to a gene: 24. The CDR3 has 16 residues. CDR3 in DNA: TGTGCCAGCTATAAGCGTAGCCCCGGGGACAGGCTCAAGAGATATTTT. Translated: CASYKRSPGDRLKRYF.

Only a few counts were recorded for this clone. The chain recombines TRBV5-4 with TRBJ2-4; TRBD1 matches 8 bases. The CDR3 spans 15 residues. Per germline, CDR1 SGHNT and CDR2 YYREEE (reference sequence). Trimming at V came to 3 bases and at J to 0 bases, leaving 2 bases not matched to a gene. The CDR3, as DNA: TGTGCCAGCAGCTCAGGGGGCCTAGCCAAAAACATTCAGTACTTC. Its translation: CASSSGGLAKNIQYF.

The chain employs TRBV6-5 and TRBJ1-6; TRBD1 agrees at 7 bases. Unmatched junction bases numbered 4, after V lost 5 bases and J lost 6 bases. The CDR3 runs to 14 residues. Germline V lookup: CDR1 MNHEY, CDR2 SVGAGI. CDR3 coding DNA: TGTGCCAGCAGTGTCCGGGACAGTAATTCACCCCTCCACTTT. Translation gives CASSVRDSNSPLHF.

In its sample, this clone ranks as medium-sized. The chain recombines TRBV9 with TRBJ2-1; 12 bases match TRBD2. The CDR3 length is 16 residues. The V gene's germline CDR1 is SGDLS and CDR2 YYNGEE. V was pared by 3 bases and J by 7 bases, with 8 bases of the junction left unmatched. The CDR3 spells CASSASLAGGLNEQFF. The CDR3 DNA reads TGTGCCAGCAGCGCCAGTCTAGCGGGGGGGCTGAATGAGCAGTTCTTC.

This clone was seen only a few times. The chain employs TRBV2 and TRBJ2-1; D is perhaps TRBD2 (5 bases). Trimming shortened V by 9 bases and J by 5 bases, and 23 bases separated the two germline ends. In germline, CDR1 is SNHLY, CDR2 FYNNEI. This CDR3 spans 16 amino acids. CDR3 DNA sequence: TGTGCCAGTGGGGTTCGGCGGGCGGTACCGAACAATGAGCAGTTCTTC. Translated, it gives CASGVRRAVPNNEQFF.

This clone appeared a single time. J is TRBJ1-6 and V is TRBV4-3, with unresolved D. V lost 0 bases, J lost 10 bases, and 7 bases lay in between. Germline V gives CDR1 LGHNA, CDR2 YSLEER. This CDR3 is built from 13 residues. CDR3 loop: CASSQDRPSPLHF. CDR3 DNA: TGCGCCAGCAGCCAAGACAGGCCCTCACCCCTCCACTTT.

This clone is medium-sized within its sample. This chain uses TRBV6-5 with TRBJ1-6; possible D gene TRBD1, 6 bases. The CDR3 spans 14 residues. V was shortened by 4 bases and J by 11 bases, with 15 bases between the two germline ends. Per the germline V gene, CDR1 is MNHEY and CDR2 is SVGAGI. The CDR3 sequence is CASSLQGETPPLHF. CDR3 coding DNA: TGTGCCAGCAGTTTACAGGGTGAGACGCCACCCCTCCACTTT.

This clone counts as medium-sized (0.01 to 0.1%). The chain combines TRBV7-2 with TRBJ2-1; D call uncertain. Germline assignment: CDR1 SGHTA and CDR2 FQGNSA. Trimming left V 2 bases short and J 7 bases short, with 9 bases between. This CDR3 spans 13 amino acids. Here the CDR3 DNA reads TGTGCCAGCAGCTTAACGCGTGAGAATGAGCAGTTCTTC. Its protein is CASSLTRENEQFF.

J is TRBJ1-5 and V is TRBV29-1; D is perhaps TRBD1 (5 bases). The CDR3 is 13 amino acids. In germline, CDR1 is SQVTM, CDR2 ANQGSEA. V was trimmed by 5 bases and J by 2 bases, leaving 10 bases between them. The CDR3 region is CSVTGGGNQPQHF. The CDR3 coding sequence is TGCAGCGTTACCGGGGGAGGCAATCAGCCCCAGCATTTT.